This TCR beta chain was recorded in a study of shared clonotypes between healthy human individuals. Study-level background: Researchers assigned three CD4 naive, three CD4 memory, two CD8 naive and one CD8 memory plate to each donor.

Terminally differentiated effector memory CD45RA+ cells were left out of the naive CD8 fraction, which was CD45RO-negative and positively selected for CCR7. Profiled with immunoSEQ multiplex PCR; TCRdb holds only in-frame clones, not every one. The data hold hundreds of thousands of clones, with about 96% observed a single time. The germline V gene has CDR1 SGHRS and CDR2 YFSETQ. CDR3 size: 11 residues. The ends were cut back, 2 bases at V and 9 bases at J, with 6 bases in the middle. This chain links TRBV5-1 with TRBJ2-1; D is unresolved. This clonotype originated in a woman aged 25 to 39 in good health. What was sequenced was naive CD8+ T cells sorted from blood. Here the CDR3 reads CASSFGREQFF. The CDR3 DNA follows: TGCGCCAGCAGCTTTGGACGTGAGCAGTTCTTC.